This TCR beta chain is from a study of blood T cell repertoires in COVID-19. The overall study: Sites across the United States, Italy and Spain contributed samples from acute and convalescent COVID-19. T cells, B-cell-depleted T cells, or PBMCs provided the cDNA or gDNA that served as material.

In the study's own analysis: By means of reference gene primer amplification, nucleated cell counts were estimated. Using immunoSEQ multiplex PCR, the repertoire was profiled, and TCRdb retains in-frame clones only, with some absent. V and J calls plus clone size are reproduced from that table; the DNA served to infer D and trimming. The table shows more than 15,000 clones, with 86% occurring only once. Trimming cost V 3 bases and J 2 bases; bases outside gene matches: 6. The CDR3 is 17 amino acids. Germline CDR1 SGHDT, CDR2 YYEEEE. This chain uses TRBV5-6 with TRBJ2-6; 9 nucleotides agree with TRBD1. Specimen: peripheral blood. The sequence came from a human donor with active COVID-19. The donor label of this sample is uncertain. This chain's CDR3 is CASSSFTGGAGANVLTF. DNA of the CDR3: TGTGCCAGCAGCTCATTTACAGGGGGCGCTGGGGCCAACGTCCTGACTTTC.